The present T cell receptor (beta chain) was sequenced within a study of identical twins. This CDR3 spans 15 amino acids. The junction had 6 bases not matched to a gene; V was cut back by 8 bases and J by 2 bases. About this clonotype itself: Its specificity is not known.

Study-level findings and limits: Beta out-of-frame sequences displayed a weaker excess of sharing between twins.

One entry per CDR3 protein results from TCRdb running MiXCR on the 5' RACE reads. The sample consists of about 520,000 distinct CDR3 sequences, less than 25% of them appearing once. The same data also went into a second study, on T cells expressing NK-cell markers. This second study notes: Source material for TCR beta repertoires consisted of sorted CD3+CD56+NKG2C+, CD3+CD56+NKG2C- and CD3+CD56-NKG2C+ T cells.

The J gene is TRBJ2-3, the V gene TRBV12-3 or TRBV12-4, with TRBD2 matching 11 bases. The sequenced material came from CD4+ T cells sorted from blood. The source is a young woman in good health. Written as DNA, the CDR3 is TGTGCCAGCCAGACTAGCGGGGAATACACAGATACGCAGTATTTT. It yields the protein CASQTSGEYTDTQYF.